This T cell receptor beta chain is drawn from a study of cytomegalovirus exposure and HLA in healthy donors. The PCR was carried out with 60 Vbeta primers and 13 Jbeta primers. Repertoires were generated with immunoSEQ multiplex PCR, while TCRdb's copy carries only in-frame clones and drops some. The sample yields approximately 190,000 clones, over 70% seen once. Source material: PBMCs. The source is a man between 50 and 59 years old in good health and CMV-seronegative.

The CDR3 coding sequence is TGTGCCAGCAGCCCCCAGGGGAGGGATGAGCAGTTCTTC. The encoded protein is CASSPQGRDEQFF. The V gene is TRBV7-2, the J gene TRBJ2-1, with a tentative D call TRBD2 (7 bases). V was shortened by 5 bases and J by 8 bases, with 13 bases between the two germline ends. Germline V gives CDR1 SGHTA, CDR2 FQGNSA. The CDR3 extends over 13 amino acids. Full variable domain (rest looked up from reference TRBV7-2 and TRBJ2-1): GAGVSQSPSNKVTEKGKDVELRCDPISGHTALYWYRQSLGQGLEFLIYFQGNSAPDKSGLPSDRFSAERTGGSVSTLTIQRTQQEDSAVYLCASSPQGRDEQFFGPGTRLTVL.